The 15 T cell receptor beta chains listed next were all sequenced from one sample in a study of blood T cell repertoires in COVID-19. This table comes from immunoSEQ multiplex PCR, and its TCRdb copy is limited to in-frame clones, with some not included. This sample has tens of thousands of clones, with roughly nine tenths found just once. The sample comprised peripheral blood. These receptors originate from a man in his sixties with active COVID-19.

The chain joins TRBV6-5 to TRBJ2-3; D is undetermined. This CDR3 contains 13 residues. V lost 8 bases and J 0 bases, leaving 9 bases between the germline ends. Germline CDR1 reads MNHEY; CDR2 reads SVGAGI. Here the CDR3 DNA reads TGTGCCAGCCGTACATTGAGCACAGATACGCAGTATTTT. Its protein product is CASRTLSTDTQYF.

The rearrangement uses TRBV27 and TRBJ1-1; 11 bases fit TRBD1. J gave up 4 bases and V 2 bases, and 3 bases lay outside the gene matches. CDR3 length equals 15 residues. CDR1 MNHEY and CDR2 SMNVEV come from the germline V gene (reference sequence). DNA for the CDR3: TGTGCCAGCAGTTTAGAAGGGACAGGGGGCACTGAAGCTTTCTTT. Its translation: CASSLEGTGGTEAFF.

The rearrangement uses TRBV4-1 and TRBJ2-7, with D tentatively TRBD2 (5 bases). This CDR3 is built from 15 residues. V was trimmed by 1 base and J by 5 bases, leaving 15 bases between them. The germline V gene has CDR1 MGHRA and CDR2 YSYEKL. The CDR3: CASSQVGLPIHEQYF. CDR3 DNA: TGCGCCAGCAGCCAAGTAGGACTGCCAATCCACGAGCAGTACTTC.

This clone was observed once. CDR3: CASSYDRSSYNEQFF. The CDR3, as DNA: TGCGCCAGCAGTTACGACAGGAGCTCCTACAATGAGCAGTTCTTC. V is TRBV4-1 and J is TRBJ2-1; D possibly corresponds to TRBD1 (6 bases). Per the germline V gene, CDR1 is MGHRA and CDR2 is YSYEKL. The CDR3 is made up of 15 amino acids. Trimming removed 6 bases at V and 0 bases at J, with 12 bases between.

V is TRBV5-5 and J is TRBJ2-5, with TRBD1 identical over 7 bases. Germline lookup yields CDR1 SGHKS and CDR2 YYEKEE (reference sequence). The CDR3 runs 15 residues. The junction had 7 bases not matched to a gene; V was cut back by 1 base and J by 4 bases. The CDR3 sequence is CASSLHRGSSETQYF. The CDR3 nucleotides read TGTGCCAGCAGCTTGCACAGGGGCTCGTCAGAGACCCAGTACTTC.

The chain uses TRBV5-4 and TRBJ1-1; TRBD1 agrees at 7 bases. Germline values: CDR1 SGHNT, CDR2 YYREEE (reference sequence). This CDR3 is built from 16 residues. The V gene end was trimmed by 7 bases and the J gene end by 4 bases; junction bases not matched to a gene: 16. The CDR3 is CASLRTGTALGTEAFF. CDR3 nucleotides: TGTGCCAGCCTACGGACGGGGACAGCCTTGGGCACTGAAGCTTTCTTT.

The V and J genes are TRBV9 and TRBJ2-5, with TRBD2 as a possible D gene (5 bases). The V gene lost 0 bases and the J gene lost 6 bases, with 18 bases spanning the gap. The CDR3 spans 16 residues. Germline values: CDR1 SGDLS, CDR2 YYNGEE. CDR3 in DNA: TGTGCCAGCAGCGTAGCTACGGACTTCGAGTTTCAGACCCAGTACTTC. Translating it yields CASSVATDFEFQTQYF.

The rearrangement uses TRBV2 and TRBJ2-5, with 9 positions matching TRBD1. The germline gives CDR1 SNHLY, CDR2 FYNNEI. Germline trimming cut 2 bases from V and 4 bases from J; bases unmatched to any gene: 5. This CDR3 region has 15 residues. The CDR3 nucleotides are TGTGCCAGCAGTGAACGGTCGGACAGGGGAGAGACCCAGTACTTC. This codes for CASSERSDRGETQYF. The variable domain in full, completed from reference TRBV2 and TRBJ2-5, reads EPEVTQTPSHQVTQMGQEVILRCVPISNHLYFYWYRQILGQKVEFLVSFYNNEISEKSEIFDDQFSVERPDGSNFTLKIRSTKLEDSAMYFCASSERSDRGETQYFGPGTRLLVL.

The chain uses TRBV7-3 and TRBJ2-3; 7 positions match TRBD1. The germline gives CDR1 SGHTA, CDR2 FQGTGA. With V trimmed by 4 bases and J by 1 base, 5 bases remained unmatched. CDR3 size: 15 residues. The chain's CDR3 is CASSSTGARTDTQYF. The CDR3 DNA sequence: TGTGCCAGCAGCTCAACAGGGGCTCGCACAGATACGCAGTATTTT.

For this clone: Other DNA sequences in the same sample also yield this CDR3. This sequence joins TRBV3-1 (or the pseudogene TRBV3-2) and TRBJ1-6, with a tentative D call TRBD1 (6 bases). The CDR3 has 16 residues. Germline CDR1 is LGHDT and CDR2 is YNNKEL (reference sequence). Trimming shortened V by 4 bases and J by 9 bases, and 19 bases separated the two germline ends. The CDR3 region is CASSPPYRDRGSPLHF. Written as DNA, the CDR3 is TGTGCCAGCAGCCCACCTTACAGGGATAGGGGTTCACCCCTCCACTTT.

This clone was counted between two and nine times. The chain couples TRBV5-5 to TRBJ2-5, with D maybe TRBD1 (5 bases). Germline CDR1 is SGHKS and CDR2 is YYEKEE (reference sequence). Trimming removed 2 bases at V and 2 bases at J, with 10 bases between. This CDR3 is built from 14 residues. The CDR3 spells CASSLGHLQETQYF. The CDR3 nucleotides read TGTGCCAGCAGCTTAGGACACCTACAAGAGACCCAGTACTTC.

Here the CDR3 DNA reads TGTGCCAGCAGCTGGTCCGGGACTAGCATTCGGGCCGGGGAGCTGTTTTTT. The encoded protein is CASSWSGTSIRAGELFF. The V and J genes are TRBV5-6 and TRBJ2-2; 9 bases match TRBD2. The CDR3 contains 17 residues. Trimming cost V 3 bases and J 6 bases; bases outside gene matches: 12. CDR1 is SGHDT, CDR2 YYEEEE, per germline. Variable domain in full (rest from reference TRBV5-6 and TRBJ2-2): DAGVTQSPTHLIKTRGQQVTLRCSPKSGHDTVSWYQQALGQGPQFIFQYYEEEERQRGNFPDRFSGHQFPNYSSELNVNALLLGDSALYLCASSWSGTSIRAGELFFGEGSRLTVL.

By sample share, this clone is medium-sized. The J gene is TRBJ2-7, the V gene TRBV27; 13 nucleotides agree with TRBD2. In germline, CDR1 is MNHEY, CDR2 SMNVEV (reference sequence). The CDR3 has 15 amino acids. V lost 4 bases and J lost 6; bases outside the gene matches: 6. The CDR3 coding sequence is TGTGCCAGCAGTTCAGGACTAGCGGGGGTGCGCGAGCAGTACTTC. It yields the protein CASSSGLAGVREQYF.

This clone was detected once. The chain is built from TRBV7-9 and TRBJ1-4, with D unresolved. The CDR3 runs 16 residues. Germline assignment: CDR1 SEHNR and CDR2 FQNEAQ (reference sequence). The V gene lost 1 base and the J gene lost 5 bases, with 14 bases spanning the gap. The CDR3 reads CASSLGAGRPNEKLFF. The CDR3 bases are TGTGCCAGCAGCTTAGGGGCTGGGAGGCCAAATGAAAAACTGTTTTTT.

The chain joins TRBV6-6 to TRBJ1-6; 7 nucleotides match TRBD1. This CDR3 has 14 residues. V trimming: 5 bases; J trimming: 5 bases; junction bases outside the gene matches: 3. Germline V gene sequence: CDR1 MNHNY, CDR2 SVGAGI (reference sequence). CDR3 residues: CASSSTGDNSPLHF. The CDR3 DNA is TGTGCCAGCAGTAGTACAGGGGATAATTCACCCCTCCACTTT.